The 10 T cell receptor beta chains given below trace back to one sample, sequenced in a study of regulatory T cells in long-lasting Graves disease. Library construction for TCR beta used iRepertoire HTBI primers and Arm-PCR of CDR3 regions. TCRdb re-derived calls from the multiplex PCR reads in MiXCR, one entry per CDR3 protein. The sample carries about 200,000 distinct CDR3 sequences, approximately 16% recorded once. Indicated time point: newly diagnosed GD, antithyroid drugs for less than 3 months. After RNA was extracted from PBMCs, the TCR library was made from it. The source material was peripheral blood mononuclear cells (PBMCs), sampled at new diagnosis, from a patient treated with antithyroid drugs. The receptors were sampled from a female donor with Graves disease.

At least ten counts were recorded for this clonotype. CDR3 in DNA: TGCAGTGCTAGAGATAGCCCCAGGGGAGATGGCTACACCTTC. Encoded protein: CSARDSPRGDGYTF. The gene calls are TRBV20-1 and TRBJ1-2; D is possibly TRBD1 (6 bases). V shed 0 bases and J shed 6 bases, with 14 bases lying between them. This CDR3 comprises 14 residues. CDR1 is DFQATT, CDR2 SNEGSKA, per germline (reference sequence).

About this clonotype itself: A far larger clone is off by one base, so a read error is likely. The chain combines TRBV7-3 with TRBJ2-2; 10 bases line up with TRBD2. The CDR3 totals 16 residues. Germline assignment: CDR1 SGHTA and CDR2 FQGTGA. The CDR3 here is CASSPLAGINTGEPFF. The CDR3 nucleotides are TGCGCCAGCAGCCCACTAGCGGGAATCAACACCGGGGAGCCGTTTTTT.

V is TRBV7-3 and J is TRBJ2-2, with 14 bases identical to TRBD2. The CDR3 totals 17 residues. Germline CDR1 SGHTA, CDR2 FQGTGA. The V segment lost 5 bases and the J segment 5 bases; nucleotides outside the gene matches: 7. The CDR3 protein is CASSLGLAGVSTGELFF. The DNA of the CDR3 is TGTGCCAGCAGCCTGGGACTAGCGGGAGTTAGTACCGGGGAGCTGTTTTTT.

A remark on this clonotype: The junction departs from the called germline gene at one end, perhaps through a read error. V is TRBV7-9 and J is TRBJ2-5; maybe TRBD2 (6 bases). Germline CDR1 is SEHNR and CDR2 is FQNEAQ (reference sequence). The CDR3 covers 14 residues. The CDR3 region is CASSLEAGRNEQYF. CDR3 DNA sequence: TGCGCCAGCAGCTTAGAAGCAGGGAGGAATGAGCAGTACTTC.

About this clonotype: With only one base between it and a far larger clone, this is likely a read error. The genes are TRBV11-3 and TRBJ2-1, with TRBD2 matching 7 bases. Germline lookup yields CDR1 SGHNT and CDR2 YENEEA. There are 15 residues in the CDR3. The V segment lost 5 bases and the J segment 4 bases; nucleotides outside the gene matches: 8. CDR3 nucleotide sequence: TGTGCCAGCAGCCAAGCGGGAAGTACATACAATGAGCAGTTCTTC. This encodes CASSQAGSTYNEQFF.

This clonotype was seen many times. V is TRBV18 and J is TRBJ2-5; no reliable D call. V lost 2 bases and J 5 bases, leaving 3 bases between the germline ends. The germline gives CDR1 KGHSH, CDR2 LQKENI. This CDR3 has 11 residues. The DNA for the CDR3 is TGTGCCAGCTCACCAAGTGAGACCCAGTACTTC. This sequence encodes CASSPSETQYF.

This clonotype was seen at least ten times. The J gene is TRBJ2-7, the V gene TRBV28; 11 nucleotides match TRBD2. V gave up 5 bases and J gave up 0 bases; unmatched junction bases: 3. Looked up from germline, CDR1 is MDHEN and CDR2 is SYDVKM. The CDR3 has 15 amino acids. The CDR3 spells CASSIAGGSSYEQYF. CDR3 DNA sequence: TGTGCCAGCAGTATAGCGGGAGGGTCCTCCTACGAGCAGTACTTC.

This clonotype was seen many times. The chain joins TRBV24-1 to TRBJ1-2, with D unresolved. Germline CDR1 and CDR2: KGHDR and SFDVKD. Between the trimmed V and J ends, which lost 2 bases and 0 bases, there was a span of 6 bases. The CDR3 runs to 14 residues. The CDR3 region is CATSDSGTNYGYTF. The DNA for the CDR3 is TGTGCCACCAGTGATTCCGGGACTAACTATGGCTACACCTTC.

This clonotype was detected a few times. This sequence may be a read error, since a much larger clone differs from it by one base. The chain couples TRBV11-2 to TRBJ2-1, with 8 bases identical to TRBD1. Germline assignment: CDR1 SGHAT and CDR2 FQNNGV. CDR3 length: 14 residues. CDR3 bases: TGTGCCAGCAGCTTCACAGGGGGGAAAGAGACCCAGTGCTTC. Translation gives CASSFTGGKETQCF.

The gene calls are TRBV19 and TRBJ2-7, with D perhaps given as TRBD1 or TRBD2 (6 bases each). Germline CDR1 reads LNHDA; CDR2 reads SQIVND (reference sequence). The CDR3 has 13 residues. The germline V and J ends were trimmed by 5 bases and 2 bases, with 10 bases remaining between them. CDR3 DNA: TGTGCCAGTAGTCGGGGGCGTGCCTACGAGCAGTACTTC. Its translation is CASSRGRAYEQYF.